These 22 T cell receptor beta chains originate from one sample sequenced in a study of beta chain features in type 1 diabetes (dated by TCRdb to the late 2010s). Libraries were constructed by the immunoSEQ multiplex PCR assay. The entire amount of isolated RNA was reverse transcribed using the High Capacity cDNA Reverse Transcription Kit, so the sequenced TCRB transcripts were expressed ones. TCRdb took this table from immuneACCESS and kept in-frame rearrangements with V and J called. Such tables lack part of the clones; where checked against another copy, unresolved V genes explain under half of the gap, and the rest is unexplained. Here the sample has about 220,000 clones; under 13% occur a single time. The top ten constitute roughly 1.3% of the sample. The specimen sequenced was central memory CD4+ T cells from blood. All receptors derive from a man between 18 and 29 years old in good health.

This chain connects TRBV18 to TRBJ1-2; no clear D gene. The CDR3 is 14 amino acids. Looked up from germline, CDR1 is KGHSH and CDR2 is LQKENI. V gave up 3 bases and J gave up 6 bases, with 14 bases separating them. For the CDR3, the DNA is TGTGCCAGCTCACCCCGGGGTCACGCGGATGGCTACACCTTC. This sequence encodes CASSPRGHADGYTF.

This clone was recorded a few times. The chain carries TRBV30 and TRBJ1-5; D is perhaps TRBD1 (5 bases). Germline V gene data show CDR1 as GTSNPN and CDR2 as SVGIG (reference sequence). The CDR3 loop spans 18 amino acids. The V gene lost 1 base and the J gene lost 2 bases, with 21 bases spanning the gap. CDR3 nucleotide sequence: TGTGCCTGGAGTGCCCGGGGCCCCGGCTTTATGGGCAATCAGCCCCAGCATTTT. It is translated as CAWSARGPGFMGNQPQHF.

The chain uses TRBV18 and TRBJ2-1; D is perhaps TRBD2 (5 bases). CDR1 and CDR2 (germline): KGHSH, LQKENI. Trimming stripped 4 bases from V and 11 bases from J, with 21 bases between. The length of the CDR3 is 15 residues. The CDR3 bases are TGTGCCAGCTCACTCAGAAAGTGGGAGTCCCACCAGCAGTTCTTC. Amino acids: CASSLRKWESHQQFF.

The chain couples TRBV7-9 to TRBJ2-5; D gene uncertain. The CDR3 contains 13 residues. Trimming pared 0 bases from V and 7 bases from J, leaving 9 bases between. Germline V gene lookup returns CDR1 SEHNR and CDR2 FQNEAQ (reference sequence). The CDR3 nucleotides read TGTGCCAGCAGCTTAGCCGAATTGGGGACCCAGTACTTC. This codes for CASSLAELGTQYF.

The sample holds a few counts of this clone. The chain recombines TRBV30 with TRBJ1-5; 7 bases line up with TRBD1. The germline V gene has CDR1 GTSNPN and CDR2 SVGIG (reference sequence). The V and J ends lost 4 bases and 4 bases, in that order; junction bases with no gene match: 10. The CDR3 consists of 15 residues. The CDR3 nucleotides are TGTGCCTGGAAGCGGGGGGACAGCCGTAATCAGCCCCAGCATTTT. This encodes CAWKRGDSRNQPQHF.

This clone was observed a handful of times. The chain is built from TRBV4-3 and TRBJ2-7; D uncertain. Germline V gene lookup returns CDR1 LGHNA and CDR2 YSLEER. The CDR3 contains 15 residues. V was clipped by 0 bases and J by 3 bases, with 12 bases between them. The CDR3 here is CASSQDTIRGYEQYF. The CDR3 DNA sequence: TGCGCCAGCAGCCAAGACACCATCAGAGGCTACGAGCAGTACTTC.

This clone was picked up a small number of times. The chain combines TRBV5-5 with TRBJ2-5, with no clear D. V lost 4 bases to trimming and J lost 2 bases, with 9 bases between them. This CDR3 spans 13 amino acids. Germline-derived CDR1 and CDR2 are SGHKS and YYEKEE (reference sequence). CDR3 sequence: CASSPDPQETQYF. Written as DNA, the CDR3 is TGTGCCAGCAGCCCCGACCCTCAAGAGACCCAGTACTTC.

Only a few counts were recorded for this clone. This chain joins TRBV15 and TRBJ2-7, with unresolved D. Germline values: CDR1 LNHNV, CDR2 YYDKDF (reference sequence). The length of the CDR3 is 15 residues. V lost 0 bases to trimming and J lost 0 bases, with 9 bases between them. The CDR3 DNA is TGTGCCACCAGCAGAGATATGCGGAGCTCCTACGAGCAGTACTTC. Its translation: CATSRDMRSSYEQYF.

This clone came up many times. The same CDR3 arises from other DNA sequences in this sample as well. The genes are TRBV7-9 and TRBJ2-1, with 10 bases matching TRBD2. Germline V CDR1 and CDR2: SEHNR, FQNEAQ (reference sequence). Germline trimming cut 0 bases from V and 5 bases from J; bases unmatched to any gene: 4. The CDR3 is 16 amino acids. This CDR3 is CASSLALAGAHNEQFF. The CDR3, as DNA: TGTGCCAGCAGCTTAGCTCTAGCGGGAGCCCACAATGAGCAGTTCTTC.

V is TRBV29-1 and J is TRBJ2-1, with a tentative D call TRBD2 (6 bases). Germline-derived CDR1 and CDR2 are SQVTM and ANQGSEA. V shed 7 bases and J shed 0 bases, with 10 bases lying between them. CDR3 length: 13 residues. CDR3 coding DNA: TGCAGCGAGAAGGAGGGCTCCTACAATGAGCAGTTCTTC. Translation gives CSEKEGSYNEQFF.

This clone has only a few counts. The genes are TRBV15 and TRBJ2-1; 14 bases fit TRBD2. Germline trimming cut 0 bases from V and 5 bases from J; bases unmatched to any gene: 6. This CDR3 comprises 18 residues. Germline CDR1 and CDR2: LNHNV and YYDKDF (reference sequence). CDR3 nucleotide sequence: TGTGCCACCAGCAGAGATGGTCGGGGACTAGCGGGAGACAATGAGCAGTTCTTC. Its translation is CATSRDGRGLAGDNEQFF. The full variable domain, completed using reference TRBV15 and TRBJ2-1, is DAMVIQNPRYQVTQFGKPVTLSCSQTLNHNVMYWYQQKSSQAPKLLFHYYDKDFNNEADTPDNFQSRRPNTSFCFLDIRSPGLGDTAMYLCATSRDGRGLAGDNEQFFGPGTRLTVL.

This clone has just a few counts. The genes are TRBV27 and TRBJ2-7, with D perhaps matching TRBD2 (7 bases). This CDR3 is built from 15 residues. Germline V lookup: CDR1 MNHEY, CDR2 SMNVEV (reference sequence). Trimming pared 1 base from V and 4 bases from J, leaving 14 bases between. The CDR3 region has the DNA TGTGCCAGCAGTTTATATGCCAGGGGAGGGTACGAGCAGTACTTC. Protein product: CASSLYARGGYEQYF.

The chain is built from TRBV14 and TRBJ2-1; D is undetermined. The CDR3 length is 14 residues. Per germline, CDR1 SGHDN and CDR2 FVKESK. Trimming took off 1 base at V and 6 bases at J, with 10 bases between the two ends. CDR3 protein: CASSQGARSNEQFF. In nucleotides, the CDR3 is TGTGCCAGCAGCCAAGGGGCCCGGAGCAATGAGCAGTTCTTC. Supplemented by reference TRBV14 and TRBJ2-1, the full variable domain reads EAGVTQFPSHSVIEKGQTVTLRCDPISGHDNLYWYRRVMGKEIKFLLHFVKESKQDESGMPNNRFLAERTGGTYSTLKVQPAELEDSGVYFCASSQGARSNEQFFGPGTRLTVL.

This clone has more than one count but fewer than ten. The chain carries TRBV9 and TRBJ1-1; TRBD1 agrees at 8 bases. V shed 0 bases, J shed 5 bases, and the junction held 6 bases outside the gene matches. CDR1 SGDLS and CDR2 YYNGEE come from the germline V gene. The CDR3 extends over 15 amino acids. CDR3 bases: TGTGCCAGCAGCGTAGGCTCCCAGGGGGCGACTGAAGCTTTCTTT. It specifies CASSVGSQGATEAFF.

As for this clone: The sample has other DNA sequences that encode this CDR3 too. The V gene is TRBV5-1, the J gene TRBJ2-1; D gene uncertain. With 0 bases removed from V and 0 bases from J, the gap between germline ends came to 7 bases. The CDR3 covers 15 residues. Germline CDR1 SGHRS, CDR2 YFSETQ. CDR3 sequence (DNA): TGCGCCAGCAGCTTGGACGGAAGCTCCTACAATGAGCAGTTCTTC. Its translation is CASSLDGSSYNEQFF.

The chain has TRBV5-4 and TRBJ2-3; D is perhaps TRBD2 (6 bases). The CDR3 has 14 amino acids. Trimming stripped 4 bases from V and 4 bases from J, with 13 bases between. Germline CDR1 and CDR2: SGHNT and YYREEE (reference sequence). The DNA for the CDR3 is TGTGCCAGCAGCCCACGGGGGACCCCAGATACGCAGTATTTT. It yields the protein CASSPRGTPDTQYF.

This chain joins TRBV29-1 and TRBJ1-1; D not certain. Trimming stripped 5 bases from V and 6 bases from J, with 16 bases between. Germline loops: CDR1 SQVTM, CDR2 ANQGSEA. This CDR3 is 13 amino acids long. The CDR3 protein is CSVFGRNLAEAFF. In DNA, the CDR3 is TGCAGCGTTTTCGGCAGGAACTTGGCTGAAGCTTTCTTT.

This chain uses TRBV5-4 with TRBJ2-4; TRBD1 or TRBD2 may be the D gene (6 bases each). Per germline, CDR1 SGHNT and CDR2 YYREEE (reference sequence). V was clipped by 0 bases and J by 3 bases, with 13 bases between them. This CDR3 is 16 amino acids long. CDR3 in DNA: TGTGCCAGCAGCTTGGGGGAGGCCAGGGGCAAAAACATTCAGTACTTC. Translating it yields CASSLGEARGKNIQYF. Full variable domain (remainder filled in from reference TRBV5-4 and TRBJ2-4): ETGVTQSPTHLIKTRGQQVTLRCSSQSGHNTVSWYQQALGQGPQFIFQYYREEENGRGNFPPRFSGLQFPNYSSELNVNALELDDSALYLCASSLGEARGKNIQYFGAGTRLSVL.

In DNA form, the CDR3 reads TGTGCCAGCATGCGGTCCAGCGGACTGAACACTGAAGCTTTCTTT. This encodes CASMRSSGLNTEAFF. The gene calls are TRBV6-4 and TRBJ1-1; D not resolved. CDR1 is MRHNA and CDR2 is SNTAGT in the germline V gene. V lost 7 bases to trimming and J lost 0 bases, with 15 bases between them. CDR3 length equals 15 residues.

This chain uses TRBV29-1 with TRBJ2-7; D uncertain. CDR1 and CDR2 (germline): SQVTM, ANQGSEA. The germline V and J ends were trimmed by 4 bases and 0 bases, with 10 bases remaining between them. The CDR3 has 13 residues. The CDR3 reads CSVVFRSSYEQYF. CDR3 DNA sequence: TGCAGCGTTGTTTTTCGGAGCTCCTACGAGCAGTACTTC.

This clone appeared a few times. The CDR3: CASSFTSNSYEQYF. CDR3 coding DNA: TGTGCCAGCAGCTTCACAAGTAACTCCTACGAGCAGTACTTC. The gene calls are TRBV7-2 and TRBJ2-7, with unresolved D. The CDR3 loop spans 14 amino acids. The V end was cut by 3 bases, the J end by 0 bases, with 9 bases between. The germline V gene encodes CDR1 SGHTA and CDR2 FQGNSA.

This clone was found a few times. The chain combines TRBV7-8 with TRBJ1-1; D is unclear. The V end was cut by 1 base, the J end by 5 bases, with 11 bases between. This CDR3 has 14 residues. CDR1 is SGHVS and CDR2 is FQNEAQ in the germline V gene. The CDR3 region has the DNA TGTGCCAGCAGCTTAGAGGCAGCTACGACTGAAGCTTTCTTT. Amino acids: CASSLEAATTEAFF.